These T cell receptor beta chains were read from a single sample in a study of blood T cells in healthy people across ages. TCRdb redid the calling of the 5' RACE reads with MiXCR, one entry per CDR3 protein. The data show over a million distinct CDR3 sequences, 35% to 55% seen once. The sample consisted of blood. The receptors were gathered from a woman aged 60-75 years in good health. Both conserved end residues are part of each CDR3. The D gene is left open where the match is weak. Part of the rows lack a size; the others show once, few, many or a class for expanded clones.

.,TRBV10-1,TRBJ2-2,.,CASSEVQAADTGELFF,TGCGCCAGCAGTGAGGTTCAAGCGGCCGACACCGGGGAGCTGTTTTTT
TRBD2,TRBV24-1,TRBJ2-2,.,CATKAGDHTGELFF,TGTGCCACCAAGGCGGGGGATCACACCGGGGAGCTGTTTTTT
.,TRBV7-2,TRBJ2-5,few,CASSLAIRSFGWETQYF,TGTGCCAGCAGCTTAGCGATACGGTCTTTCGGGTGGGAGACCCAGTACTTC
.,TRBV20-1,TRBJ2-7,many,CSVRAGNYEQYF,TGCAGTGTTCGGGCGGGGAACTACGAGCAGTACTTC
TRBD2,TRBV27,TRBJ2-1,few,CASSPLHATSGRGNEQFF,TGTGCCAGCAGCCCTCTTCACGCGACTAGCGGGAGGGGGAATGAGCAGTTCTTC
TRBD2,TRBV10-3,TRBJ2-5,.,CAISDRLAGVSYGQYF,TGTGCCATCAGTGATCGTCTAGCGGGAGTTTCCTACGGGCAGTACTTC
.,TRBV28,TRBJ2-7,.,CASRPTGMGYEQYF,TGTGCCAGCAGGCCGACAGGAATGGGCTACGAGCAGTACTTC
TRBD2,TRBV29-1,TRBJ2-7,.,CSAAGGSYEQYF,TGCAGCGCCGCGGGGGGCTCCTACGAGCAGTACTTC
.,TRBV5-1,TRBJ2-1,many,CASSLGRDSYNEQFF,TGCGCCAGCAGCTTGGGGCGGGACTCCTACAATGAGCAGTTCTTC
TRBD2,TRBV6-1,TRBJ2-3,.,CASSPGTSVTSTDTQYF,TGTGCCAGCAGTCCCGGGACTAGCGTAACTAGCACGGATACGCAGTATTTT
TRBD1,TRBV29-1,TRBJ2-1,many,CSVDRVNEQFF,TGCAGCGTGGACAGGGTGAATGAGCAGTTCTTC
.,TRBV14,TRBJ2-1,.,CASSQDTFGGEQFF,TGTGCCAGCAGCCAAGATACCTTCGGGGGTGAGCAGTTCTTC
.,TRBV5-1,TRBJ2-1,.,CASSLDLGFDEQFF,TGCGCCAGCAGCTTGGATTTAGGCTTCGATGAGCAGTTCTTC
.,TRBV15,TRBJ2-4,.,CATSFAPPKSAAKNIQYF,TGTGCCACCAGCTTCGCCCCCCCAAAAAGCGCGGCCAAAAACATTCAGTACTTC
.,TRBV12-3/TRBV12-4,TRBJ2-7,few,CASRGLHYEQYF,TGTGCCAGCAGGGGACTCCACTACGAGCAGTACTTC
.,TRBV3-1,TRBJ2-4,few,CASGHGLAKNIQYF,TGTGCCAGCGGACACGGGTTGGCCAAAAACATTCAGTACTTC
.,TRBV12-5,TRBJ1-2,.,CASGPGRPYGYTF,TGTGCTAGTGGTCCGGGACGGCCCTATGGCTACACCTTC
.,TRBV24-1,TRBJ2-2,.,CATSDSGELFF,TGTGCCACCAGTGATTCCGGGGAGCTGTTTTTT
.,TRBV4-3,TRBJ1-2,once,CASSQDLGTTGPTYGYTF,TGCGCCAGCAGCCAAGACTTAGGGACCACCGGTCCTACCTATGGCTACACCTTC
.,TRBV2,TRBJ2-3,.,CASSGWSADTQYF,TGTGCCAGCAGTGGGTGGTCGGCGGATACGCAGTATTTT
TRBD2,TRBV3-1,TRBJ2-4,.,CASSQAQSSGSYF,TGTGCCAGCAGCCAAGCCCAGTCTAGCGGATCGTACTTC
.,TRBV11-2,TRBJ2-2,.,CASSLDPGTGELFF,TGTGCCAGCAGCTTAGATCCAGGGACCGGGGAGCTGTTTTTT
TRBD2,TRBV24-1,TRBJ2-1,few,CATGLAGGFEQFF,TGTGCCACCGGACTAGCGGGAGGGTTTGAGCAGTTCTTC
.,TRBV7-2,TRBJ2-5,.,CASSFQVQETQYF,TGTGCCAGCAGCTTCCAGGTGCAAGAGACCCAGTACTTC
TRBD2,TRBV27,TRBJ2-7,.,CASSPGLARGQYF,TGTGCCAGCAGCCCCGGACTAGCGCGGGGGCAGTACTTC
TRBD2,TRBV7-9,TRBJ2-1,once,CASAKRRLAVLNEQFF,TGTGCCAGCGCAAAACGGCGACTAGCTGTCCTCAATGAGCAGTTCTTC
.,TRBV18,TRBJ2-2,.,CASSPTGQNANTGELFF,TGTGCCAGCTCACCAACCGGACAGAACGCGAACACCGGGGAGCTGTTTTTT
.,TRBV30,TRBJ2-5,.,CAWDLLETQYF,TGTGCCTGGGATCTCTTAGAGACCCAGTACTTC
TRBD2,TRBV5-5,TRBJ2-1,.,CASSLGSGTSGTHSYNEQFF,TGTGCCAGCAGCTTGGGGTCAGGGACTAGCGGGACGCACTCCTACAATGAGCAGTTCTTC
.,TRBV4-1,TRBJ1-2,few,CASSQPRQASNYGYTF,TGCGCCAGCAGCCAACCGAGACAGGCTAGTAACTATGGCTACACCTTC
TRBD2,TRBV7-2,TRBJ2-7,.,CASSLGLAGGVEQYF,TGTGCCAGCAGCCTAGGACTAGCGGGAGGAGTCGAGCAGTACTTC
.,TRBV5-5,TRBJ2-7,many,CASSHGIYEQYF,TGTGCCAGCAGCCACGGAATCTACGAGCAGTACTTC
TRBD2,TRBV5-6,TRBJ2-1,few,CASSPARGRGAQQFF,TGTGCCAGCAGCCCTGCACGGGGGAGGGGCGCTCAGCAGTTCTTC
.,TRBV5-1,TRBJ2-3,.,CASSPLTGLSTDTQYF,TGCGCCAGCAGCCCGTTAACAGGGCTGAGCACAGATACGCAGTATTTT
.,TRBV20-1,TRBJ2-3,few,CSARAEAGTDTQYF,TGCAGTGCTCGGGCGGAAGCCGGCACAGATACGCAGTATTTT